The 20 T cell receptor beta chains below come from one sample, sequenced in a study of blood T cell repertoires in COVID-19. TCRdb's table, derived via immunoSEQ multiplex PCR, lists solely in-frame clones and lacks some. Among roughly 100,000 clones listed, 80% to 90% were seen once. Sequencing was performed on peripheral blood. These receptors all come from an elderly man with COVID-19, enrolled during active disease.

This chain links TRBV6-6 with TRBJ2-1; unclear D gene. CDR1 is MNHNY, CDR2 SVGAGI, per germline (reference sequence). V was clipped by 6 bases and J by 3 bases, with 18 bases between them. The CDR3 is 16 residues long. CDR3 sequence (DNA): TGTGCCAGCAGCCAGCCCGAGGTCCCCCGCTACAATGAGCAGTTCTTC. It translates to CASSQPEVPRYNEQFF.

This clone was observed once. The chain is built from TRBV7-2 and TRBJ1-1; 10 nucleotides align to TRBD1. Trimming cost V 5 bases and J 5 bases; bases outside gene matches: 2. Per germline, CDR1 SGHTA and CDR2 FQGNSA. CDR3 size: 13 residues. DNA for the CDR3: TGTGCCAGCAGCCGGGACAGGGGAACTGAAGCTTTCTTT. Translated, it gives CASSRDRGTEAFF.

The chain combines TRBV6-6 with TRBJ1-3; 10 nucleotides align to TRBD1. Germline V gene sequence: CDR1 MNHNY, CDR2 SVGAGI (reference sequence). The V and J ends lost 5 bases and 1 base, in that order; junction bases with no gene match: 11. The CDR3 covers 18 residues. CDR3 protein: CASSRSRDRGSSGNTIYF. CDR3 in DNA: TGTGCCAGCAGTCGTTCCCGGGACAGGGGTTCGTCTGGAAACACCATATATTTT.

This chain connects TRBV28 to TRBJ1-1, with TRBD1 matching over 9 bases. Trimming took 5 bases from V and 0 from J; bases not matched to a gene: 7. The CDR3 totals 16 residues. Germline CDR1 reads MDHEN; CDR2 reads SYDVKM. As DNA, the CDR3 is TGTGCCAGCAGTACGGGACAGGGCCTAATGAACACTGAAGCTTTCTTT. Encoded protein: CASSTGQGLMNTEAFF. The whole variable domain, filled in from reference TRBV28 and TRBJ1-1, reads DVKVTQSSRYLVKRTGEKVFLECVQDMDHENMFWYRQDPGLGLRLIYFSYDVKMKEKGDIPEGYSVSREKKERFSLILESASTNQTSMYLCASSTGQGLMNTEAFFGQGTRLTVV.

In this sample, this clone turned up a few times. The rearrangement uses TRBV19 and TRBJ1-5, with D maybe TRBD1 (5 bases). The CDR3 consists of 15 residues. Trimming shortened V by 5 bases and J by 2 bases, and 13 bases separated the two germline ends. Germline lookup yields CDR1 LNHDA and CDR2 SQIVND (reference sequence). In DNA form, the CDR3 reads TGTGCCAGTAGTCTCGGGGGAGGTGGCAATCAGCCCCAGCATTTT. Amino acid sequence: CASSLGGGGNQPQHF. The variable domain in full, completed from reference TRBV19 and TRBJ1-5, reads DGGITQSPKYLFRKEGQNVTLSCEQNLNHDAMYWYRQDPGQGLRLIYYSQIVNDFQKGDIAEGYSVSREKKESFPLTVTSAQKNPTAFYLCASSLGGGGNQPQHFGDGTRLSIL.

This clone has a handful of counts. The chain carries TRBV19 and TRBJ2-2; TRBD1 is a possible D gene (6 bases). This CDR3 spans 15 amino acids. The V and J ends lost 5 bases and 4 bases respectively, with 14 bases between them. Germline V CDR1 and CDR2: LNHDA, SQIVND (reference sequence). CDR3 DNA sequence: TGTGCCAGTAGTCCCTCGTTAGGGGGCACCGGGGAGCTGTTTTTT. Protein: CASSPSLGGTGELFF. Complete variable domain (other parts from reference TRBV19 and TRBJ2-2): DGGITQSPKYLFRKEGQNVTLSCEQNLNHDAMYWYRQDPGQGLRLIYYSQIVNDFQKGDIAEGYSVSREKKESFPLTVTSAQKNPTAFYLCASSPSLGGTGELFFGEGSRLTVL.

The chain recombines TRBV4-3 with TRBJ1-5, with D hard to call. The V and J ends lost 0 bases and 5 bases respectively, with 11 bases between them. The CDR3 spans 15 residues. Germline assignment: CDR1 LGHNA and CDR2 YSLEER. The chain's CDR3 is CASSQDGGGYQPQHF. The CDR3 nucleotides read TGCGCCAGCAGCCAAGATGGAGGAGGGTATCAGCCCCAGCATTTT.

The CDR3 sequence is CASRRTGGFYEQYF. The CDR3 DNA reads TGTGCCAGCAGACGGACAGGGGGCTTCTACGAGCAGTACTTC. The rearrangement uses TRBV7-9 and TRBJ2-7; 11 nucleotides align to TRBD1. J was trimmed by 3 bases and V by 6 bases; bases with no gene match: 4. Germline V gives CDR1 SEHNR, CDR2 FQNEAQ (reference sequence). CDR3 length: 14 amino acids.

The rearrangement uses TRBV24-1 and TRBJ1-2; D is ambiguous. The V end was cut by 7 bases, the J end by 2 bases, with 10 bases between. Germline V lookup: CDR1 KGHDR, CDR2 SFDVKD. The CDR3 length is 13 residues. CDR3 DNA: TGTGCCACCAGGCCCGACGGGAACTATGGCTACACCTTC. Residues: CATRPDGNYGYTF.

The V and J genes are TRBV6-5 and TRBJ1-4, with 8 bases fitting TRBD1. Germline V gene lookup returns CDR1 MNHEY and CDR2 SVGAGI. V trimming: 1 base; J trimming: 8 bases; junction bases outside the gene matches: 0. CDR3 size: 13 residues. CDR3 amino acids: CASSYWTGEKLFF. The CDR3 DNA sequence: TGTGCCAGCAGTTACTGGACAGGGGAAAAACTGTTTTTT.

This chain joins TRBV30 and TRBJ1-1; D ambiguous. CDR1 and CDR2 from the germline V gene are GTSNPN and SVGIG (reference sequence). The ends were cut back, 8 bases at V and 2 bases at J, with 12 bases in the middle. The CDR3 spans 12 residues. Written as DNA, the CDR3 is TGTGCCAGGAAGGGAGATAACACTGAAGCTTTCTTT. Residues: CARKGDNTEAFF.

V usage is TRBV15 and J usage is TRBJ2-7; perhaps TRBD2 as D (5 bases). CDR1 and CDR2 (germline): LNHNV, YYDKDF (reference sequence). The ends were cut back, 1 base at V and 3 bases at J, with 10 bases in the middle. The CDR3 length is 14 residues. The CDR3 nucleotides read TGTGCCACCAGCAGAGGGGCAGGAGGCTACGAGCAGTACTTC. Its translation: CATSRGAGGYEQYF.

This chain links TRBV30 with TRBJ1-2, with TRBD1 matching 7 bases. V lost 4 bases, J lost 4 bases, and 3 bases stayed unmatched. Germline V CDR1 and CDR2: GTSNPN, SVGIG (reference sequence). The CDR3 length is 12 residues. CDR3 sequence: CAWTRTGYGYTF. The CDR3 nucleotides read TGTGCCTGGACCCGGACAGGCTATGGCTACACCTTC.

This clone was detected once. V usage is TRBV7-8 and J usage is TRBJ2-2, with a tentative D call TRBD1 (6 bases). Germline V CDR1 and CDR2: SGHVS, FQNEAQ. Trimming shortened V by 1 base and J by 4 bases, and 10 bases separated the two germline ends. The length of the CDR3 is 15 residues. CDR3 loop: CASSLVYRVTGELFF. In DNA, the CDR3 is TGTGCCAGCAGCTTAGTCTACAGGGTCACCGGGGAGCTGTTTTTT.

This chain uses TRBV2 with TRBJ1-2; weak D call: TRBD1 (5 bases). The CDR3 loop spans 13 amino acids. V was clipped by 0 bases and J by 6 bases, with 8 bases between them. Germline CDR1 SNHLY, CDR2 FYNNEI. CDR3 amino acids: CASSEAGVHGYTF. CDR3 coding DNA: TGTGCCAGCAGTGAAGCAGGGGTCCATGGCTACACCTTC.

For the CDR3, the DNA is TGCGCCAGCAGCCCTCGAGCGGCTTCCTACAATGAGCAGTTCTTC. This codes for CASSPRAASYNEQFF. The rearrangement links TRBV4-3 to TRBJ2-1; possible D gene TRBD2, 5 bases. Trimming took 4 bases from V and 1 from J, leaving 11 bases between them. Germline CDR1 and CDR2: LGHNA and YSLEER. This CDR3 has 15 amino acids.

V usage is TRBV6-4 and J usage is TRBJ2-1, with no clear D. The V end lost 3 bases, the J end lost 3 bases, and 9 bases lay between the germline ends. CDR1 and CDR2 from the germline V gene are MRHNA and SNTAGT. CDR3 length equals 14 residues. As DNA, the CDR3 is TGTGCCAGCAGTGAGGAAGCTAGCTACAATGAGCAGTTCTTC. This encodes CASSEEASYNEQFF.

This clone was recorded once. The genes are TRBV19 and TRBJ1-5; 7 positions match TRBD1. Germline loops: CDR1 LNHDA, CDR2 SQIVND (reference sequence). The trim removed 4 bases at V and 7 bases at J, leaving 10 bases unmatched. The CDR3 has 15 amino acids. DNA of the CDR3: TGTGCCAGTAGTACCGCGACAGGGTTGGGGCAGCCCCAGCATTTT. This translates into CASSTATGLGQPQHF.

The chain uses TRBV9 and TRBJ2-2, with D perhaps matching TRBD2 (7 bases). Germline V gives CDR1 SGDLS, CDR2 YYNGEE. CDR3 size: 16 residues. V was cut by 4 bases and J by 5 bases, with 18 bases left in between. Written as DNA, the CDR3 is TGTGCCAGCAGCAGGGGACTTAGGGGGGGAACCGGGGAGCTGTTTTTT. Amino acids: CASSRGLRGGTGELFF.

The chain is built from TRBV24-1 and TRBJ2-2; D is possibly TRBD1 (6 bases). The CDR3 has 16 residues. The V end lost 0 bases, the J end lost 0 bases, and 7 bases lay between the germline ends. Per the germline V gene, CDR1 is KGHDR and CDR2 is SFDVKD. Here the CDR3 DNA reads TGTGCCACCAGTGATTTGCGGGACACGAACACCGGGGAGCTGTTTTTT. It codes for CATSDLRDTNTGELFF.